Presented here are 19 T cell receptor beta chains from one specimen sequenced in a study of shared clonotypes between healthy human individuals. Generated by immunoSEQ multiplex PCR, the TCRdb table keeps only in-frame clones and is missing some. Found here are a few million clones, approximately 90% of them singletons; the top ten hold roughly 0.15%. The sample was naive CD4+ T cells sorted from blood. Subset in this sample: CD45RA+ positively selected. The receptors derive from a man between 18 and 29 years old in good health.

On this clone: The sample carries other DNA sequences with the same CDR3. The chain has TRBV2 and TRBJ2-7, with D perhaps assigned TRBD1 or TRBD2 (5 bases each). The V and J ends lost 5 bases and 0 bases respectively, with 11 bases between them. Germline loops: CDR1 SNHLY, CDR2 FYNNEI. The CDR3 extends over 14 amino acids. DNA of the CDR3: TGTGCCAGCAGTCGGCAGGGAGCCTCCTACGAGCAGTACTTC. Its translation: CASSRQGASYEQYF.

CDR3 DNA sequence: TGTGCCAGCAGCCCACCGACTAGCACAGATACGCAGTATTTT. Translating it yields CASSPPTSTDTQYF. V is TRBV13 and J is TRBJ2-3; D remains unclear. Germline values: CDR1 PRHDT, CDR2 FYEKMQ (reference sequence). The CDR3 is 14 amino acids. V shed 5 bases and J shed 0 bases, with 9 bases lying between them.

The V call is TRBV7-2, the J call TRBJ2-4; D is uncertain. There are 15 residues in the CDR3. Germline-derived CDR1 and CDR2 are SGHTA and FQGNSA. V was pared by 4 bases and J by 1 base, with 11 bases between. The CDR3 DNA follows: TGTGCCAGCAGCTCAAGGGCTGGTGCCAAAAACATTCAGTACTTC. Its translation is CASSSRAGAKNIQYF.

The chain combines TRBV5-1 with TRBJ2-7; D not certain. This CDR3 spans 16 amino acids. Trimming removed 0 bases from V and 3 bases from J, with 16 bases in between. The germline CDR1 and CDR2 sequences are SGHRS and YFSETQ. CDR3 bases: TGCGCCAGCAGCTTGGCCAGTGGCGGACCCCGCTACGAGCAGTACTTC. As protein: CASSLASGGPRYEQYF.

In its sample, this clone was seen a few times. At the DNA level, this CDR3 is encoded by other sequences in the same sample as well. CDR3 sequence reads: CASSRDSYEQYF. CDR3 nucleotides: TGTGCCAGCAGCCGGGACTCCTACGAGCAGTACTTC. The chain employs TRBV6-5 and TRBJ2-7; tentatively, D is TRBD2 (5 bases). V lost 6 bases and J lost 0, with 6 bases in between. Germline CDR1 and CDR2: MNHEY and SVGAGI. The CDR3 has 12 residues.

The gene calls are TRBV18 and TRBJ2-5, with a possible D match to TRBD2 (5 bases). V lost 0 bases and J lost 5, with 10 bases in between. This CDR3 region has 14 residues. From germline, CDR1 is KGHSH and CDR2 LQKENI. The CDR3 protein is CASSPPASSETQYF. The DNA for the CDR3 is TGTGCCAGCTCACCACCGGCTAGCTCGGAGACCCAGTACTTC.

In its sample, this clone was seen once. This chain uses TRBV30 with TRBJ2-2, with a tentative D call TRBD1 (5 bases). V lost 7 bases to trimming and J lost 0 bases, with 12 bases between them. CDR1 and CDR2 from the germline V gene are GTSNPN and SVGIG (reference sequence). The CDR3 totals 14 residues. The CDR3 spells CAYPDIANTGELFF. As DNA, the CDR3 is TGTGCCTACCCGGACATAGCGAACACCGGGGAGCTGTTTTTT.

V usage is TRBV5-4 and J usage is TRBJ2-5; 10 bases map to TRBD1. The CDR3 spans 15 residues. Germline loops: CDR1 SGHNT, CDR2 YYREEE (reference sequence). V was clipped by 4 bases and J by 2 bases; unmatched bases: 5. The CDR3 region is CASSNGQGVQETQYF. CDR3 nucleotides: TGTGCCAGCAGCAACGGACAGGGGGTTCAAGAGACCCAGTACTTC.

This clone was recorded only once. The J gene is TRBJ1-1, the V gene TRBV6-6; D is perhaps TRBD1 (5 bases). CDR1 and CDR2 (germline): MNHNY, SVGAGI (reference sequence). The CDR3 is 12 amino acids. Trimming took off 0 bases at V and 8 bases at J, with 7 bases between the two ends. The CDR3 DNA is TGTGCCAGCAGTTACTCACAGGCCGAAGCTTTCTTT. It yields the protein CASSYSQAEAFF.

This clone showed up just a few times. The CDR3 DNA reads TGCAGTGCCCTCACAAATTCACCCCTCCACTTT. Amino acid sequence: CSALTNSPLHF. This chain joins TRBV20-1 and TRBJ1-6; D unresolved. CDR3 size: 11 residues. Germline V gene lookup returns CDR1 DFQATT and CDR2 SNEGSKA (reference sequence). Trimming took 6 bases from V and 7 from J, leaving 7 bases between them.

The rearrangement joins TRBV30 to TRBJ1-5, with D tentatively TRBD1 (6 bases). The V end lost 2 bases, the J end lost 9 bases, and 14 bases lay between the germline ends. The length of the CDR3 is 13 residues. CDR1 is GTSNPN and CDR2 is SVGIG in the germline V gene (reference sequence). The CDR3 region has the DNA TGTGCCTGGAGTTTGGACAGTGCAGGGCCCCAGCATTTT. Protein: CAWSLDSAGPQHF.

The rearrangement uses TRBV5-4 and TRBJ2-1; 8 bases agree with TRBD1. The CDR3 is 15 amino acids. CDR1 and CDR2 from the germline V gene are SGHNT and YYREEE (reference sequence). The V gene end was trimmed by 4 bases and the J gene end by 0 bases; junction bases not matched to a gene: 3. CDR3 sequence reads: CASSVTGGSYNEQFF. Written as DNA, the CDR3 is TGTGCCAGCAGCGTAACAGGGGGCTCCTACAATGAGCAGTTCTTC. Together with reference TRBV5-4 and TRBJ2-1, the CDR3 gives the full variable domain: ETGVTQSPTHLIKTRGQQVTLRCSSQSGHNTVSWYQQALGQGPQFIFQYYREEENGRGNFPPRFSGLQFPNYSSELNVNALELDDSALYLCASSVTGGSYNEQFFGPGTRLTVL.

This clone showed up just once. The chain carries TRBV5-1 and TRBJ1-6, with unresolved D. V lost 4 bases and J lost 7, with 18 bases in between. Germline V gene lookup returns CDR1 SGHRS and CDR2 YFSETQ. CDR3 length: 16 amino acids. The CDR3 region is CASSRSGFSNNSPLHF. As DNA, the CDR3 is TGCGCCAGCAGCCGATCGGGCTTTTCAAACAATTCACCCCTCCACTTT.

The genes are TRBV4-1 and TRBJ2-7, with D perhaps matching TRBD1 (6 bases). The CDR3 length is 15 residues. Germline CDR1 MGHRA, CDR2 YSYEKL. V was trimmed by 1 base and J by 3 bases, leaving 13 bases between them. CDR3 DNA sequence: TGCGCCAGCAGCCAAGTTGACAGGTTGCACTACGAGCAGTACTTC. This sequence encodes CASSQVDRLHYEQYF.

This chain joins TRBV7-2 and TRBJ2-7, with D possibly matching TRBD1 (6 bases). Germline CDR1 SGHTA, CDR2 FQGNSA. This CDR3 is 15 amino acids long. V lost 3 bases, J lost 3 bases, and 15 bases lay in between. The CDR3 protein is CASSLQERGNYEQYF. The CDR3 DNA follows: TGTGCCAGCAGCTTGCAGGAAAGGGGGAACTACGAGCAGTACTTC.

The CDR3 reads CASSSRSGSTYEQYF. CDR3 coding DNA: TGTGCCAGCAGCTCTCGGAGCGGGAGCACCTACGAGCAGTACTTC. The chain carries TRBV7-6 and TRBJ2-7; 8 bases are a match to TRBD2. Germline V lookup: CDR1 SGHVS, CDR2 FNYEAQ. This CDR3 spans 15 amino acids. Trimming at V came to 4 bases and at J to 2 bases, leaving 7 bases not matched to a gene.

The chain uses TRBV27 and TRBJ1-1; 8 positions agree with TRBD1. After removal of 6 bases from V and 5 bases from J, the junction contained 8 bases not matched to a gene. The CDR3 totals 14 residues. The germline V gene encodes CDR1 MNHEY and CDR2 SMNVEV (reference sequence). Written as DNA, the CDR3 is TGTGCCAGCAGCCGCGGACAGGGAGGGACTGAAGCTTTCTTT. Amino acid sequence: CASSRGQGGTEAFF.

DNA of the CDR3: TGTGCCACACGCCAAACATCCGGGAGCACTGAAGCTTTCTTT. Amino acids: CATRQTSGSTEAFF. This chain links TRBV2 with TRBJ1-1; D gene ambiguous. Germline V lookup: CDR1 SNHLY, CDR2 FYNNEI. V was shortened by 10 bases and J by 4 bases, with 19 bases between the two germline ends. The CDR3 extends over 14 amino acids.

The J gene is TRBJ2-7, the V gene TRBV28, with D perhaps matching TRBD1 or TRBD2 (7 bases each). V dropped 4 bases and J dropped 6 bases, with 19 bases sitting between them. CDR3 length: 15 residues. Per germline, CDR1 MDHEN and CDR2 SYDVKM. The CDR3 loop is CASSSGGQAGSEQYF. In nucleotides, the CDR3 is TGTGCCAGCAGTTCGGGAGGACAGGCAGGAAGCGAGCAGTACTTC.